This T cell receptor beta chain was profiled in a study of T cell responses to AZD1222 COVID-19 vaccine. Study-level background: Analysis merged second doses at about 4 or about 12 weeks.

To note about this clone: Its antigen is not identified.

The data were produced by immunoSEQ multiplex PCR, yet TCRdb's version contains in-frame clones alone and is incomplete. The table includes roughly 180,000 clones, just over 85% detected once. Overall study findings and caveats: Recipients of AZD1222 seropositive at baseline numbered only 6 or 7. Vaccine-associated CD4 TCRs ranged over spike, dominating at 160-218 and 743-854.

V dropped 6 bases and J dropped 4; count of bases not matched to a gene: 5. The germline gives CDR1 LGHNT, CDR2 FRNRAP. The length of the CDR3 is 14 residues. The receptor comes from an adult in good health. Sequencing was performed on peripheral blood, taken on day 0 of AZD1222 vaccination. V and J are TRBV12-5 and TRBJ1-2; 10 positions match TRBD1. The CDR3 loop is CASGRQGAGYGYTF. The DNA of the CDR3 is TGTGCTAGTGGCCGACAGGGGGCAGGCTATGGCTACACCTTC.